This T cell receptor beta chain was found in a study of blood T cell repertoires in COVID-19. About the research overall: Researchers got acute and convalescent COVID-19 samples from the United States, Italy and Spain. From T cells, B-cell-depleted T cells, or PBMCs came the material, which was cDNA or gDNA.

Germline trimming cut 5 bases from V and 8 bases from J; bases unmatched to any gene: 11. The CDR3 is made up of 15 amino acids. The V gene's germline CDR1 is SEHNR and CDR2 FQNEAQ (reference sequence). As processed by the authors: From reference gene primer amplification, estimates of nucleated cell counts were derived. Profiled with immunoSEQ multiplex PCR; TCRdb holds only in-frame clones, not every one. V and J calls and clone size come straight from that table; D and trimming were deduced from the DNA. Of roughly 180,000 clones detected, around 85% appear once; the ten largest clones hold less than 9%.

Material: peripheral blood. The source of this sequence is a woman aged 60-75 years with acute or convalescent COVID-19. This chain connects TRBV7-9 to TRBJ2-1; 8 bases align to TRBD2. CDR3 loop: CASSRLAGSGYEQFF. The CDR3 DNA reads TGTGCCAGCAGCCGATTAGCGGGATCGGGCTATGAGCAGTTCTTC.